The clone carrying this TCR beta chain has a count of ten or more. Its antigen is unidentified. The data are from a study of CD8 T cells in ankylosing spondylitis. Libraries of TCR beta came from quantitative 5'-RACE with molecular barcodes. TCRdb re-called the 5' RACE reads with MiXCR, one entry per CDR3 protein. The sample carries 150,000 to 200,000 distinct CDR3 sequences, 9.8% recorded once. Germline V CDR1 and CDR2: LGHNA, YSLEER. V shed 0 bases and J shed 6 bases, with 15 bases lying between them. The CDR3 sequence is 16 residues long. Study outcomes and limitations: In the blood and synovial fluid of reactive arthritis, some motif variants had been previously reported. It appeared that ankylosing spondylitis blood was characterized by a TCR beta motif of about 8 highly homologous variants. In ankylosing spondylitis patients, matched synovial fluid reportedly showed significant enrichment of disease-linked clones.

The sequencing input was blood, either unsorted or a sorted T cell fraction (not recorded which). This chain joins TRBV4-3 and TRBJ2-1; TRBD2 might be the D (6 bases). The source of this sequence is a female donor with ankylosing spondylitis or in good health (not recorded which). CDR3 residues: CASSQDGAGVSNEQFF. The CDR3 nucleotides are TGCGCCAGCAGCCAAGATGGAGCGGGTGTAAGCAATGAGCAGTTCTTC.